The clone carrying this T cell receptor beta chain has only one observation. Its antigen is undetermined. The entry originates in a study of OX40 agonist ivuxolimab in advanced cancers. CDR1 and CDR2 (germline): MRHNA, SNTAGT. There are 14 residues in the CDR3. V shed 2 bases and J shed 4 bases, with 8 bases lying between them. The method was immunoSEQ multiplex PCR; TCRdb's version includes in-frame clones alone and lacks a portion of them. The profile shows roughly 86,000 clones, roughly 85% of them singletons. Whole-study findings and limits: Dose levels from 0.1 to 3.0 mg/kg saw CD4+ and CD8+ blood T cells expand clonally by week 6.

This TCR came from an adult with an advanced solid tumor such as melanoma, head and neck, liver or kidney cancer. The rearrangement joins TRBV6-4 to TRBJ2-2; no reliable D call. The sample in question was CD4+ or CD8+ T cells sorted from blood, obtained in a trial of the OX40 agonist ivuxolimab. The CDR3 DNA follows: TGTGCCAGCAGTGACGAATGGGCCACCGGGGAGCTGTTTTTT. Translating it yields CASSDEWATGELFF.